Below, one T cell receptor beta chain is given with its context. Its antigen is not known. This record comes from a study of cytomegalovirus exposure and HLA in healthy donors. General study findings and limits: Being productive about 87% or about 30% of the time was typical of most TCR beta V segments in an earlier analysis. Association of 16,951 TCR beta sequences with HLA alleles was found at 0.05 false discovery rate in a later analysis. Most TCR sequences showed up rarely, but some public TCRs showed up in many donors. Prediction of most subjects' HLA-A and HLA-B alleles by TCR beta sequences was reportedly accurate.

Germline V gene sequence: CDR1 ENHRY, CDR2 SYGVKD. The CDR3 extends over 14 amino acids. V trimming: 7 bases; J trimming: 6 bases; junction bases outside the gene matches: 11. PCR involved 60 Vbeta and 13 Jbeta primers. Assay: immunoSEQ multiplex PCR; the TCRdb copy retains only in-frame clones and omits some. The repertoire table contains around 34,000 clones. This chain connects TRBV10-3 to TRBJ1-1; TRBD1 matches at 7 bases. The source of this sequence is a woman aged 35 to 49 in good health and CMV-seropositive. Sequencing was performed on PBMCs. The CDR3 here is CAINRRQGGAEAFF. Written as DNA, the CDR3 is TGTGCCATCAATAGGAGACAGGGTGGGGCTGAAGCTTTCTTT.